The present entry profiles one T cell receptor beta chain with its context. What antigen it recognizes has not been identified. No clone much larger than this one lies a single base away; base qualities are absent. The data were obtained in a study of post-analysis software for immune sequencing data (dated by TCRdb to the mid-2010s). Regarding the complete study: Recorded disease courses included relapsing-remitting, secondary progressive and progressive-relapsing multiple sclerosis, with some patients lacking subtype annotation. The multiple sclerosis patient repertoires were compared with 11 previously published healthy control repertoires from donors aged about 6 to 26 years. A subset of samples was prepared in parallel using single-end sample barcoding, then pooled and co-amplified after Illumina adapter ligation.

Libraries were made using PCR. TCRdb names Illumina HiSeq 2500 as the instrument used. To reduce PCR and sequencing biases, unique molecular identifiers were built into the TCR beta cDNA libraries. Every 1 to 10 million input T cells yielded 500,000 or so cDNA molecules, meaning each molecule approximated one T cell. The same protocol used for the earlier healthy control dataset was applied to prepare and sequence the patient libraries. Within a given batch, samples were prepared together, multiplexed and sequenced on the same HiSeq lane. In the original analysis: MIGEC handled the raw barcoded reads, throwing out single-read molecular identifier groups before consensus assembly and CDR3 extraction. VDJtools was used for post-analysis of the clonotype tables, and diversity was normalized by down-sampling every dataset to the size of the smallest sample. In repertoire overlap clustering, CDR3 amino acid sequences, but not nucleotide sequences, were matched to correct batch-related cross-sample contamination. TCRdb ran its own pipeline on the public reads, namely fastp trimming at Q25 and MiXCR clone calling, and kept in-frame beta chains. Here each entry gathers all rows of one CDR3 protein and keeps the most common genes and DNA. TCRdb's processing, not the authors', yielded these V and J calls. For this sample there are hundreds of thousands of distinct CDR3 sequences; 55% to 60% appear just once. The ten largest clones add up to around 11% of the sample.

To demonstrate the VDJtools post-analysis software, the study profiled TCR beta repertoires from the peripheral blood of 10 to 15 young patients with multiple sclerosis. The multiple sclerosis patients were children and adolescents between roughly 6 and 16 years of age. Taken from cysteine to phenylalanine, the CDR3 has 14 residues. The retained sequence is limited to the CDR3, 42 bases, with the frame set at the first base. Trimming removed 4 bases from V and 0 bases from J, leaving 10 bases between the germline ends. CDR1 is given as DFQATT and CDR2 as SNEGSKA, both from the germline V gene (reference sequence). The study at large found these results: Strong co-clustering of samples prepared in the same batch was shown by direct clustering with F measure, prompting a batch-effect correction. Multiple sclerosis patients had significantly lower normalized Chao1 diversity than controls, a result that suggests substantial peripheral T-cell clonal expansion. The multiple sclerosis patient group was slightly younger than the control group. Patients showed significantly higher frequencies than controls for about 5 TRBV segments, among them TRBV5-6, TRBV5-1 and TRBV20-1.

Sequences were obtained from blood. The V and J genes are TRBV20-1 and TRBJ2-1, and TRBD1 may be the D gene, going by 6 matching bases. This sequence was found in a girl aged 2 to 9 with multiple sclerosis. Here the CDR3 is given as CSANRAISYNEQFF. The sequence in DNA is TGCAGTGCTAACAGGGCCATCTCCTACAATGAGCAGTTCTTC.